The sample holds a few counts of the clone carrying this T cell receptor (beta chain). What it binds is not known. Specified time point: newly diagnosed GD, antithyroid drugs for less than 3 months. Preparation of the TCR library used RNA extracted from PBMCs. Patients with Graves' disease were diagnosed by American Thyroid Association guidelines. The collection involved drawing about 8.2 milliliters of peripheral blood into EDTA tubes. CDR3 regions were amplified by Arm-PCR using iRepertoire HTBI primers to build TCR beta libraries. Per the authors' pipeline: Gene usage covered 55 to 70 TRBV and 14 TRBJ segments. One entry per CDR3 protein results from TCRdb running MiXCR on the multiplex PCR reads. TCRdb assigned the V and J calls; the authors' analysis was not used. Among roughly 440,000 distinct CDR3 sequences listed, roughly 15% were seen once. The V end lost 2 bases, the J end lost 5 bases, and 6 bases lay between the germline ends. The CDR3 consists of 12 residues. From germline, CDR1 is SQVTM and CDR2 ANQGSEA.

This record comes from a study of regulatory T cells in long-lasting Graves disease. Study-wide results and limits: Fewer public clonotypes were shared by new patients (roughly 970) than by persistent patients (about 2,500).

The same data also went into a second study, on T cells in Graves' hyperthyroidism and ophthalmopathy.

The TCR sequence derives from a woman aged 18-35 years with Graves disease. V usage is TRBV29-1 and J usage is TRBJ2-2, with D uncertain. The sequenced sample was peripheral blood mononuclear cells (PBMCs), obtained at new diagnosis, from a patient treated with antithyroid drugs. CDR3 in amino acids: CSVERQTGELFF. CDR3 nucleotide sequence: TGCAGCGTTGAAAGGCAGACCGGGGAGCTGTTTTTT.